This T cell receptor (beta chain) was sequenced in a study of blood T cell repertoires in COVID-19. Study in general: The cDNA or gDNA used as material had been derived from T cells, B-cell-depleted T cells, or PBMCs.

Under the authors' procedure: Quantification of nucleated cells was approximated via reference gene primer amplification. Measured with immunoSEQ multiplex PCR; TCRdb has only the in-frame clones, and not every one. That table gives V, J and clone size, and the DNA gave D and trimming. The profile covers approximately 260,000 clones, with 84% appearing a single time and 3.4% taken by the ten largest. CDR1 is GTSNPN and CDR2 is SVGIG in the germline V gene (reference sequence). Trimming pared 8 bases from V and 1 base from J, leaving 12 bases between. The length of the CDR3 is 12 residues. This clone was seen a handful of times. Participants, roughly 18 to 90 years old, spanned approximately 25 US areas. The study counted Cohort 3 donors as recovered given two negative PCRs, clearance, or symptom resolution.

The V gene is TRBV30, the J gene TRBJ2-7; D may be TRBD1 (6 bases). The sequenced sample consisted of PBMCs or T cells enriched from blood (not recorded which). This sequence was found in a man aged 45-65 years who had recovered from COVID-19. CDR3 nucleotides: TGTGCCCTCGGGACACGATCCTACGAGCAGTACTTC. Translating gives CALGTRSYEQYF.